This TCR beta chain is from a study of T-cell memory formation after mild COVID-19. This clonotype was found a few times. Germline V gives CDR1 SGHRS, CDR2 YFSETQ. The V and J ends lost 7 bases and 3 bases respectively, with 13 bases between them. The CDR3 is 13 residues long. Amplification by 5'RACE using constant-segment primers produced TCR alpha and TCR beta cDNA libraries that carried sample barcodes and UMIs. From the 5' RACE reads, TCRdb called clonotypes with MiXCR, one entry per CDR3 protein. The sample includes 450,000 to 650,000 distinct CDR3 sequences, about a fifth of them seen just once.

The chain is built from TRBV5-1 and TRBJ2-5, with D possibly TRBD1 on 5 matching bases. Sequenced material: PBMCs or a T cell subset sorted from them (not recorded which). The source is an adult woman who had mild COVID-19 (a few samples of this study predate the infection). Cell type and time point are not known. For the CDR3, the DNA is TGCGCCAGCTTCCAATCCAGGGAAGAGACCCAGTACTTC. Protein product: CASFQSREETQYF. Complete variable domain (other parts from reference TRBV5-1 and TRBJ2-5): KAGVTQTPRYLIKTRGQQVTLSCSPISGHRSVSWYQQTPGQGLQFLFEYFSETQRNKGNFPGRFSGRQFSNSRSEMNVSTLELGDSALYLCASFQSREETQYFGPGTRLLVL.